The 10 T cell receptor beta chains in this list originate from one sample, sequenced in a study of OX40 agonist ivuxolimab in advanced cancers. Sequencing used immunoSEQ multiplex PCR; TCRdb keeps in-frame clones, though not all of them. This sample has 15,000 to 20,000 clones, with 70% to 90% found just once. The sample consisted of CD4+ or CD8+ T cells sorted from blood, taken in a trial of the OX40 agonist ivuxolimab. The source of these receptors is an adult with an advanced solid tumor such as melanoma, head and neck, liver or kidney cancer.

The chain uses TRBV19 and TRBJ1-2; D call uncertain. Trimming took off 3 bases at V and 8 bases at J, with 13 bases between the two ends. The germline gives CDR1 LNHDA, CDR2 SQIVND (reference sequence). The CDR3 spans 13 residues. The CDR3 DNA is TGTGCCAGTAGTATGGCCGAGGGAACGGGCTACACCTTC. Translated: CASSMAEGTGYTF.

This chain connects TRBV30 to TRBJ2-5; 9 nucleotides match TRBD1. The CDR3 runs 17 residues. Trimming at V came to 0 bases and at J to 3 bases, leaving 11 bases not matched to a gene. CDR1 and CDR2 from the germline V gene are GTSNPN and SVGIG (reference sequence). The CDR3 protein is CAWSVPRVRDREETQYF. CDR3 nucleotides: TGTGCCTGGAGTGTACCCCGAGTAAGGGACAGGGAAGAGACCCAGTACTTC. Filled out from reference TRBV30 and TRBJ2-5, the complete variable domain reads SQTIHQWPATLVQPVGSPLSLECTVEGTSNPNLYWYRQAAGRGLQLLFYSVGIGQISSEVPQNLSASRPQDRQFILSSKKLLLSDSGFYLCAWSVPRVRDREETQYFGPGTRLLVL.

This sequence joins TRBV18 and TRBJ1-1, with D perhaps matching TRBD1 (6 bases). Germline loops: CDR1 KGHSH, CDR2 LQKENI. The ends were cut back, 5 bases at V and 1 base at J, with 23 bases in the middle. This CDR3 is built from 18 residues. CDR3 residues: CASSKLSTGDTSNTEAFF. The DNA of the CDR3 is TGTGCCAGCTCAAAACTGTCGACAGGAGACACGTCGAACACTGAAGCTTTCTTT. Variable domain in full (rest from reference TRBV18 and TRBJ1-1): NAGVMQNPRHLVRRRGQEARLRCSPMKGHSHVYWYRQLPEEGLKFMVYLQKENIIDESGMPKERFSAEFPKEGPSILRIQQVVRGDSAAYFCASSKLSTGDTSNTEAFFGQGTRLTVV.

This clone was picked up a small number of times. V and J are TRBV7-6 and TRBJ1-2, with D unresolved. This CDR3 has 14 amino acids. Trimming took 5 bases from V and 2 from J, leaving 12 bases between them. From germline, CDR1 is SGHVS and CDR2 FNYEAQ. CDR3 sequence reads: CASSIPGENYGYTF. CDR3 in DNA: TGTGCCAGCAGCATTCCCGGGGAGAACTATGGCTACACCTTC.

This chain connects TRBV6-5 to TRBJ1-1; D unclear. V lost 6 bases to trimming and J lost 5 bases, with 13 bases between them. This CDR3 comprises 13 residues. The germline CDR1 and CDR2 sequences are MNHEY and SVGAGI. The CDR3 DNA reads TGTGCCAGCAGCCTTCTTGGATCGACTGAAGCTTTCTTT. Its protein product is CASSLLGSTEAFF.

This clone turned up a few times. J is TRBJ2-4 and V is TRBV7-9, with 8 bases lining up with TRBD2. Germline CDR1 SEHNR, CDR2 FQNEAQ (reference sequence). This CDR3 region has 16 residues. V was pared by 5 bases and J by 1 base, with 7 bases of the junction left unmatched. This CDR3 is CASSPPRGGAKNIQYF. CDR3 coding DNA: TGTGCCAGCAGCCCCCCCCGCGGGGGGGCCAAAAACATTCAGTACTTC.

In this sample, this clone is medium-sized. The chain links TRBV5-1 to TRBJ1-6, with TRBD1 as a possible D gene (6 bases). The CDR3 totals 12 residues. Germline values: CDR1 SGHRS, CDR2 YFSETQ. Deletions cut 0 bases from V and 11 bases from J, with 6 bases between. The CDR3 bases are TGCGCCAGCAGCTTGGGGACAGCACCCCTCCACTTT. Its protein is CASSLGTAPLHF.

The gene calls are TRBV6-5 and TRBJ2-2, with D perhaps given as TRBD1 or TRBD2 (7 bases each). The CDR3 consists of 15 residues. The V gene's germline CDR1 is MNHEY and CDR2 SVGAGI. Between the trimmed V and J ends, which lost 8 bases and 6 bases, there was a span of 19 bases. Here the CDR3 reads CASYLWEGAAGELFF. CDR3 DNA: TGTGCCAGCTACCTCTGGGAGGGGGCTGCCGGGGAGCTGTTTTTT.

The chain links TRBV7-7 to TRBJ2-3; 9 nucleotides line up with TRBD1. With V trimmed by 5 bases and J by 3 bases, 3 bases remained unmatched. This CDR3 region has 14 residues. Germline V gene lookup returns CDR1 SSHAT and CDR2 FNYEAQ (reference sequence). CDR3 in DNA: TGTGCCAGCAGCCCGACAGGGGGAACAGATACGCAGTATTTT. Protein: CASSPTGGTDTQYF.

By share, this clone counts as large (0.1 to 1%). The genes are TRBV9 and TRBJ1-2, with D possibly matching TRBD1 (5 bases). Germline assignment: CDR1 SGDLS and CDR2 YYNGEE. Between the trimmed V and J ends, which lost 5 bases and 7 bases, there was a span of 18 bases. This CDR3 region has 14 residues. The CDR3 bases are TGTGCCAGCAGGGACCGAAATGGGGGAATTGGCTACACCTTC. Encoded protein: CASRDRNGGIGYTF.